This TCR beta chain was sequenced during a study of PD-1 blockade in classical Hodgkin lymphoma. Concerning this clone itself: Its antigen is currently unknown.

V gave up 7 bases and J gave up 6 bases, with 13 bases separating them. This CDR3 has 12 residues. Per the germline V gene, CDR1 is SGHAT and CDR2 is FQNNGV. Generated by immunoSEQ multiplex PCR, the TCRdb table keeps only in-frame clones and is missing some. Altogether some 96,000 clones are present, approximately 80% being singletons, with the ten largest covering 10% to 15%. Study-wide results and caveats: CD4+ but not CD8+ TCR diversity rose significantly by C4D1. When set against healthy donors, newly diagnosed patients were reported to show lower baseline TCR diversity. Complete responders matched newly diagnosed patients in baseline diversity. Nothing has yet pinned down what causes the repertoire differences, possibly disease activity or prior therapy.

Every patient relapsed after autologous stem cell transplantation, and brentuximab vedotin exposure varied. The genes are TRBV11-2 and TRBJ2-7; weak D call: TRBD1 (7 bases). The specimen was peripheral blood mononuclear cells (PBMCs), collected at baseline. The receptor comes from a human donor with classical Hodgkin lymphoma. CDR3 nucleotides: TGTGCCAGCACCGGAGGGGGCGGCGAGCAGTACTTC. Its translation: CASTGGGGEQYF.